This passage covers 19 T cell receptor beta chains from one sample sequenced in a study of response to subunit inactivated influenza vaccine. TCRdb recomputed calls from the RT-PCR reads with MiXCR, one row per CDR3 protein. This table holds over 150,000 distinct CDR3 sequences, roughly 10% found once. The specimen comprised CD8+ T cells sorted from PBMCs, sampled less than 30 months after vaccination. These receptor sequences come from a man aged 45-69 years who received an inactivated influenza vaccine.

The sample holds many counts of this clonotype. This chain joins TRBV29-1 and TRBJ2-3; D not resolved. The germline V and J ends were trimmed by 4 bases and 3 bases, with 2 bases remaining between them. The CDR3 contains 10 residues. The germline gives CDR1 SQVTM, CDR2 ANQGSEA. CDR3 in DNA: TGCAGCGTTGTTACAGATACGCAGTATTTT. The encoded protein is CSVVTDTQYF.

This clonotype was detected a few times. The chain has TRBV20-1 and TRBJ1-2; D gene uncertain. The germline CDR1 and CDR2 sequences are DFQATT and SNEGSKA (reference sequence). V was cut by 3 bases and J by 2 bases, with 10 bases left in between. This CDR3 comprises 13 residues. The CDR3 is CSARAQVNYGYTF. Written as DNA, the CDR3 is TGCAGTGCTAGGGCCCAGGTCAACTATGGCTACACCTTC.

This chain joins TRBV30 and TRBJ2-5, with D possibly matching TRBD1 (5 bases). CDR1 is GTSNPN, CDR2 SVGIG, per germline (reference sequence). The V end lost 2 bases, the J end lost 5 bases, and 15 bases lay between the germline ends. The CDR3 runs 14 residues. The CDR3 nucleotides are TGTGCCTGGAGTTATTCCGACAGCTTTGAGACCCAGTACTTC. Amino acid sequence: CAWSYSDSFETQYF.

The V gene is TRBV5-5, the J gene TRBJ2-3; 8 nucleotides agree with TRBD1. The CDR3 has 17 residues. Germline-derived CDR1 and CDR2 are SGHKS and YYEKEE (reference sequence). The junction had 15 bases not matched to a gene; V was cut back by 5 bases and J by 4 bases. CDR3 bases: TGTGCCAGCAGGCCGGCCGGGCAGGGGGCAGGCTCAGATACGCAGTATTTT. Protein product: CASRPAGQGAGSDTQYF.

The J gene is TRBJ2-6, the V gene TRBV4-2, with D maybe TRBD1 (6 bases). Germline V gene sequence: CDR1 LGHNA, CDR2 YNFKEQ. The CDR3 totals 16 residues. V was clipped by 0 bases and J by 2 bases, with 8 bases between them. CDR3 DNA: TGTGCCAGCAGCCAAGAATGGGGGCCTGGGGCCAACGTCCTGACTTTC. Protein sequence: CASSQEWGPGANVLTF.

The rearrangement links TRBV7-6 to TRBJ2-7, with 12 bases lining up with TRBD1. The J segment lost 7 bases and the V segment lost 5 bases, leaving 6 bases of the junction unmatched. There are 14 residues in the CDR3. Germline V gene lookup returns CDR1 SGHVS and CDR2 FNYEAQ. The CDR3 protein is CASSIGTGGREQYF. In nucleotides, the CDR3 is TGTGCCAGCAGCATCGGGACAGGGGGCCGAGAGCAGTACTTC.

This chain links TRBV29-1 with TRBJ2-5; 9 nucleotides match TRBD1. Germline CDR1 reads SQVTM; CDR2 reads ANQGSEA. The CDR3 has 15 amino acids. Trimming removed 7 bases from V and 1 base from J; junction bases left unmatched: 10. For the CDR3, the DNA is TGCAGCGGCGGTTCACAGGGGGCGATCCAAGAGACCCAGTACTTC. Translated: CSGGSQGAIQETQYF.

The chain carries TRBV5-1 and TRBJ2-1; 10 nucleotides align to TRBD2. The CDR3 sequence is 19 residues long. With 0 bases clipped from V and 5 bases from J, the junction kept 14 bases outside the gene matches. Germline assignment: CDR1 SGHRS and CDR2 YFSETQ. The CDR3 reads CASSLGPPAWTSGDNEQFF. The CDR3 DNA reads TGCGCCAGCAGCTTGGGACCTCCGGCTTGGACTAGCGGCGACAATGAGCAGTTCTTC. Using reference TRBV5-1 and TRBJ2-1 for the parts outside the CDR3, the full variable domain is KAGVTQTPRYLIKTRGQQVTLSCSPISGHRSVSWYQQTPGQGLQFLFEYFSETQRNKGNFPGRFSGRQFSNSRSEMNVSTLELGDSALYLCASSLGPPAWTSGDNEQFFGPGTRLTVL.

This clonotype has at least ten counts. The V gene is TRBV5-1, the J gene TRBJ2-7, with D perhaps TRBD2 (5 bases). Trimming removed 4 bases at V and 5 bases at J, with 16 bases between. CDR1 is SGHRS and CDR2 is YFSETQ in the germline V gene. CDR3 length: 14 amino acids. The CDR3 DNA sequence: TGCGCCAGCAGCAATTTGGGAGACATCAACGAGCAGTACTTC. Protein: CASSNLGDINEQYF.

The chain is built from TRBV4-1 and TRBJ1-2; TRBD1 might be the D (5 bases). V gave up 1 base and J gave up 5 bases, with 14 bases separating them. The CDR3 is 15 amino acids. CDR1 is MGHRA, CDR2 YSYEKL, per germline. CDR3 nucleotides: TGCGCCAGCAGCCAAGTAGGGGTGGGTCTATATGGCTACACCTTC. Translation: CASSQVGVGLYGYTF.

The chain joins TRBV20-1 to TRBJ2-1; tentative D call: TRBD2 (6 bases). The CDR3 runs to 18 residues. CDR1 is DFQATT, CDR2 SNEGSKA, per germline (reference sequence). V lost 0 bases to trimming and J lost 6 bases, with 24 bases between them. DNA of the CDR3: TGCAGTGCTAGAGATTTTGCGTTGGCGGCGGGGCCTTCCAATGAGCAGTTCTTC. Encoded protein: CSARDFALAAGPSNEQFF.

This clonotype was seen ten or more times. The CDR3 region is CSARDLAGDYEQYF. The CDR3 bases are TGCAGTGCTAGAGATCTCGCAGGGGACTACGAGCAGTACTTC. The V gene is TRBV20-1, the J gene TRBJ2-7; possibly TRBD1 for D (6 bases). V was clipped by 0 bases and J by 3 bases, with 12 bases between them. CDR1 and CDR2 (germline): DFQATT, SNEGSKA (reference sequence). CDR3 length equals 14 residues.

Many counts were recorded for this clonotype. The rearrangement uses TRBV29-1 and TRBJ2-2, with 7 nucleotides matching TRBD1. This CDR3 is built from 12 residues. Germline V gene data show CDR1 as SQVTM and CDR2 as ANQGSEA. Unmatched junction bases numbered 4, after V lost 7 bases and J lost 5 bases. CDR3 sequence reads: CSGRGSTGELFF. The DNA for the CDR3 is TGCAGCGGCAGGGGGAGTACCGGGGAGCTGTTTTTT.

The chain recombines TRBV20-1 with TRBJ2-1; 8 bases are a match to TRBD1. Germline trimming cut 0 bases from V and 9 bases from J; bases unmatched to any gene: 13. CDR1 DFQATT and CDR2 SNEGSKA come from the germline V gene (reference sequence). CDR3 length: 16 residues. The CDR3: CSARDGTGWSGTEQFF. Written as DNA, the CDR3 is TGCAGTGCTAGAGATGGGACAGGCTGGAGTGGCACTGAGCAGTTCTTC.

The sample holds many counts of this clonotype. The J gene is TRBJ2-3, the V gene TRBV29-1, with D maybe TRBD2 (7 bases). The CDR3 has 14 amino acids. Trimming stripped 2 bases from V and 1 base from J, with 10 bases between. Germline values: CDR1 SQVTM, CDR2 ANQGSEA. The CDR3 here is CSVETGGRTDTQYF. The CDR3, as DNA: TGCAGCGTTGAAACGGGGGGCCGCACAGATACGCAGTATTTT.

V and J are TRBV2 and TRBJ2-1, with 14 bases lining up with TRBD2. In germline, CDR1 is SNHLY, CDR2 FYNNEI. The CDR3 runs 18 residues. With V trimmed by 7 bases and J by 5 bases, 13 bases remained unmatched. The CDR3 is CASTTGLAGEGINNEQFF. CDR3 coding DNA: TGTGCCAGCACTACGGGACTAGCGGGAGAGGGCATAAACAATGAGCAGTTCTTC.

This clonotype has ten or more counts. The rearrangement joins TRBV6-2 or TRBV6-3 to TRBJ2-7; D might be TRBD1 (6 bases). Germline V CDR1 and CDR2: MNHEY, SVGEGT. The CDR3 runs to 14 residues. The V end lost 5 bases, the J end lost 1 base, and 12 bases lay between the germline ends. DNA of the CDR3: TGTGCCAGCAGTAGGACAGCCGCTTCCTACGAGCAGTACTTC. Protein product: CASSRTAASYEQYF.

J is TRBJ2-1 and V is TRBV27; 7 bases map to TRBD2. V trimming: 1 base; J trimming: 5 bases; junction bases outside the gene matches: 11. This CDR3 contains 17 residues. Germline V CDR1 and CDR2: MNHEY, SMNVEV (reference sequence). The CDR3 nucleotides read TGTGCCAGCAGTTTATGGGGCCTAGCGGCGCTGCACAATGAGCAGTTCTTC. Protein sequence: CASSLWGLAALHNEQFF.

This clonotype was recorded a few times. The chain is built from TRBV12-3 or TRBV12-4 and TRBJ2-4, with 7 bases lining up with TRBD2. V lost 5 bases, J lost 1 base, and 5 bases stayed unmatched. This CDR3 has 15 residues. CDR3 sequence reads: CASSPTSAAKNIQYF. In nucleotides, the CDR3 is TGTGCCAGCAGTCCTACTAGCGCTGCCAAAAACATTCAGTACTTC.